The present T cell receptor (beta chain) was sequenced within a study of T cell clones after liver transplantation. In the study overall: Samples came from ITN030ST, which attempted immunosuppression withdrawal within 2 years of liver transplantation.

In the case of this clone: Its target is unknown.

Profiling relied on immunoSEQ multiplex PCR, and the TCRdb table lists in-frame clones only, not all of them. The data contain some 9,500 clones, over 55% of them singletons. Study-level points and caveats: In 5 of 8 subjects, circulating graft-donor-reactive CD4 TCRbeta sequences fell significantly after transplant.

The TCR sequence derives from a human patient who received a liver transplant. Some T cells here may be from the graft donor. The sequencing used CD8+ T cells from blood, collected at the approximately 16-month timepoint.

The CDR3 region is CASSDLGGSYNEQFF. CDR3 DNA: TGTGCCAGCAGTGACTTGGGCGGTTCCTACAATGAGCAGTTCTTC. This chain joins TRBV6-4 and TRBJ2-1; no firm D call. The V end was cut by 1 base, the J end by 1 base, with 8 bases between. The germline V gene encodes CDR1 MRHNA and CDR2 SNTAGT. The CDR3 has 15 residues.